The sequence of this TCR beta chain was determined in a study of cytomegalovirus exposure and HLA in healthy donors. Whole-study context: Across 300 to 400 genotyped donors, around 80% landed in the Caucasian-associated ancestry cluster.

Study conclusions and caveats: Later analysis associated a missense DCLRE1C variant with TCR beta V- and J-gene trimming. An analysis that was carried out later associated 15,000 to 20,000 TCR beta sequences with HLA alleles at 0.05 false discovery rate. There were some 150 TCR beta chains listed as cytomegalovirus-associated.

PCR was performed using 60 Vbeta and 13 Jbeta primers. This table comes from immunoSEQ multiplex PCR, and its TCRdb copy is limited to in-frame clones, with some not included. In all, the sample yields fewer than 130,000 clones. A word on this clone: The antigen is not known. Other nucleotide sequences in the sample specify the same CDR3.

The source material was PBMCs. This TCR was recovered from a man aged 50 to 59 in good health and CMV-seronegative.

The CDR3 nucleotides read TGTGCCAGCTCACCACCGGGAGGGGAACGGAACTATGGCTACACCTTC. Its translation is CASSPPGGERNYGYTF. The chain recombines TRBV18 with TRBJ1-2; D is perhaps TRBD1 (5 bases). Germline lookup yields CDR1 KGHSH and CDR2 LQKENI. CDR3 length: 16 amino acids. The V end lost 0 bases, the J end lost 2 bases, and 13 bases lay between the germline ends.